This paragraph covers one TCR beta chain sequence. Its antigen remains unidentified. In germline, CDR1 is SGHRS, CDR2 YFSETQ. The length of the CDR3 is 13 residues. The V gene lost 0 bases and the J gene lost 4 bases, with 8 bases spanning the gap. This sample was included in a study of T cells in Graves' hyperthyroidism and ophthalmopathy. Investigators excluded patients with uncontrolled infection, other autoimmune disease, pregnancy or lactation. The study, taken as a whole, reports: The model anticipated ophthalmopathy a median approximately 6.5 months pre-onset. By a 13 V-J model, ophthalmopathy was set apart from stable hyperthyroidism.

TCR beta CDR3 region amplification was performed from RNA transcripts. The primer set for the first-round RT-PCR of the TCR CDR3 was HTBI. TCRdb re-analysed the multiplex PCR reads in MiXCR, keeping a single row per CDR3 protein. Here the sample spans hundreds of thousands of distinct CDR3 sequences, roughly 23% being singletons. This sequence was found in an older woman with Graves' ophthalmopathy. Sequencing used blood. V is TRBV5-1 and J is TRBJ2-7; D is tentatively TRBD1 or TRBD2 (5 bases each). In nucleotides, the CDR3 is TGCGCCAGCAGCTTGGAGAGGGGTTACGAGCAGTACTTC. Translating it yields CASSLERGYEQYF.